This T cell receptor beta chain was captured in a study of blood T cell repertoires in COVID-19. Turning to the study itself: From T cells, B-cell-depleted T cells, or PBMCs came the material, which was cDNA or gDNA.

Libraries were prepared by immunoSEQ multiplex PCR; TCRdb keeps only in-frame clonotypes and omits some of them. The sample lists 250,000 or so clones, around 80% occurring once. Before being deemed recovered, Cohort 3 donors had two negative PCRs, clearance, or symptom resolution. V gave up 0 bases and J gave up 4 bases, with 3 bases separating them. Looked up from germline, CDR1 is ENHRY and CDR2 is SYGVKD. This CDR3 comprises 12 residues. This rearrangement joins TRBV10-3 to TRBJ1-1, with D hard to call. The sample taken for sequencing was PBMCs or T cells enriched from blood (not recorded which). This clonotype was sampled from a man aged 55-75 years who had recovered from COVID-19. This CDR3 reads CAISESATEAFF. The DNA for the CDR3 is TGTGCCATCAGTGAGTCAGCCACTGAAGCTTTCTTT.